The rows below give T cell receptor beta chains drawn from one sample of a study of shared clonotypes between healthy human individuals. Sequencing was performed with immunoSEQ multiplex PCR; in TCRdb, only in-frame clones are kept and a portion is missing. The data hold 300,000 or so clones, with 74% observed a single time. The material sequenced was memory CD4+ T cells sorted from blood. The source of these receptors is a man aged 25 to 40 in good health. Each CDR3 is given with its conserved first and last residue. The D gene is left open where the match is weak. Clone size is stated in some rows and not others, as once, few, many or a class when expanded.

V	size	J	D	CDR3	DNA
TRBV25-1	-	TRBJ2-5	-	CASSEPSGRGARETQYF	TGTGCCAGCAGTGAACCTTCTGGACGAGGGGCCAGGGAGACCCAGTACTTC
TRBV11-1	once	TRBJ2-7	-	CASSLAQRSGTATYEQYF	TGTGCCAGCAGCTTAGCACAAAGGAGCGGGACAGCGACCTACGAGCAGTACTTC
TRBV5-8	-	TRBJ2-4	TRBD1	CASSSGDRAGVNIQYF	TGTGCCAGCAGCTCCGGTGACAGGGCTGGGGTAAACATTCAGTACTTC
TRBV25-1	few	TRBJ1-1	-	CACRRLHEAFF	TGTGCGTGCAGGCGGCTCCATGAAGCTTTCTTT
TRBV2	few	TRBJ2-1	-	CASMFNNEQFF	TGTGCCAGCATGTTTAACAATGAGCAGTTCTTC
TRBV10-1	-	TRBJ2-3	-	CASSDRGWTDTQYF	TGCGCCAGCAGTGATAGAGGGTGGACAGATACGCAGTATTTT
TRBV7-9	-	TRBJ1-3	-	CASSSTTGSGNTIYF	TGTGCCAGCAGTTCCACGACAGGCTCTGGAAACACCATATATTTT
TRBV7-2	-	TRBJ2-3	TRBD2	CASSLALAGDTQYF	TGTGCCAGCAGCTTAGCCCTAGCGGGAGATACGCAGTATTTT
TRBV6-1	-	TRBJ1-1	-	CASSVGPNTEAFF	TGTGCCAGCAGTGTTGGGCCGAACACTGAAGCTTTCTTT
TRBV7-6	-	TRBJ2-3	TRBD2	CASSLVAGGGTDTQYF	TGTGCCAGCAGCTTAGTAGCGGGAGGGGGCACAGATACGCAGTATTTT
TRBV5-6	many	TRBJ1-1	-	CASSFFQGNTEAFF	TGTGCCAGCAGCTTTTTCCAGGGGAACACTGAAGCTTTCTTT
TRBV7-2	-	TRBJ2-7	-	CASSLGLGYEQYF	TGTGCCAGCAGCTTAGGGTTAGGGTACGAGCAGTACTTC
TRBV27	-	TRBJ2-1	-	CASRNFALEESYNEQFF	TGTGCCAGCAGAAACTTTGCCCTAGAAGAATCCTACAATGAGCAGTTCTTC
TRBV7-6	once	TRBJ2-2	-	CASTLDPRGTGELFF	TGTGCCAGCACCCTCGACCCCCGAGGCACCGGGGAGCTGTTTTTT
TRBV5-1	-	TRBJ1-2	TRBD1	CASSLSGTGDHGYTF	TGCGCCAGCAGCTTATCCGGGACAGGGGACCATGGCTACACCTTC
TRBV5-1	-	TRBJ2-7	TRBD1	CASSSNRGSSYEQYF	TGCGCCAGCAGCTCCAACAGGGGGTCCTCCTACGAGCAGTACTTC
TRBV14	-	TRBJ2-3	-	CASSAFQGGTDTQYF	TGTGCCAGCAGCGCCTTCCAGGGTGGCACAGATACGCAGTATTTT
TRBV6-1	few	TRBJ1-1	-	CASSKSGHSNTEAFF	TGTGCCAGCAGTAAGTCTGGACACTCGAACACTGAAGCTTTCTTT
TRBV10-2	-	TRBJ2-7	TRBD2	CASSDRTSDYSYEQYF	TGCGCCAGCAGTGACAGGACTAGCGACTACTCCTACGAGCAGTACTTC
TRBV7-6	-	TRBJ2-7	TRBD2	CASSLGGLAGVYEQYF	TGTGCCAGCAGCTTGGGGGGACTAGCGGGAGTATACGAGCAGTACTTC
TRBV7-3	-	TRBJ2-5	-	CASSLGGLETQYF	TGTGCCAGCAGCTTAGGAGGGTTGGAGACCCAGTACTTC
TRBV2	once	TRBJ1-2	-	CASTEGSGVDYGYTF	TGTGCCAGCACCGAGGGGTCAGGGGTCGACTATGGCTACACCTTC